A single sample is the source of the 4 T cell receptor beta chains below, sequenced in a study of blood T cell repertoires in COVID-19. Method: immunoSEQ multiplex PCR; TCRdb's copy keeps in-frame clones and lacks some. The sample holds nearly 350,000 clones; under 95% are singletons and the top ten take around 3.5%. The specimen was peripheral blood. These receptors were obtained from a woman aged 18-30 years who had recovered from COVID-19.

The CDR3 DNA follows: TGTGCCACCAGCAGAGAAGGTGGGCCTAGCGGGAGCCCCGATTACAATGAGCAGTTCTTC. Translated, it gives CATSREGGPSGSPDYNEQFF. The V and J genes are TRBV15 and TRBJ2-1; 10 bases are shared with TRBD2. J was trimmed by 4 bases and V by 0 bases; bases with no gene match: 15. This CDR3 is built from 20 residues. CDR1 and CDR2 from the germline V gene are LNHNV and YYDKDF (reference sequence).

The chain recombines TRBV6-2 or TRBV6-3 with TRBJ2-7; 16 nucleotides match TRBD2. Per the germline V gene, CDR1 is MNHEY and CDR2 is SVGEGT. The ends lost 2 bases at V and 3 bases at J; junction bases unmatched: 7. The CDR3 length is 18 residues. The CDR3 loop is CASSYRGLAGGPVYEQYV. The DNA for the CDR3 is TGTGCCAGCAGTTACCGGGGACTAGCGGGAGGGCCGGTCTACGAGCAGTACGTC.

The chain joins TRBV4-1 to TRBJ1-2; D remains unclear. Trimming removed 1 base at V and 1 base at J, with 10 bases between. The CDR3 has 15 residues. The germline CDR1 and CDR2 sequences are MGHRA and YSYEKL. The CDR3 DNA reads TGCGCCAGCAGCCAAGGGCAGTCCCTTAACTATGGCTACACCTTC. It translates to CASSQGQSLNYGYTF.

The chain carries TRBV30 and TRBJ2-1; D gene ambiguous. The length of the CDR3 is 12 residues. Germline loops: CDR1 GTSNPN, CDR2 SVGIG (reference sequence). V lost 2 bases and J 6 bases, leaving 8 bases between the germline ends. The CDR3 reads CAWSTRGNEQFF. The CDR3 nucleotides read TGTGCCTGGAGTACCAGAGGCAATGAGCAGTTCTTC.